The following is a T cell receptor beta chain sequence with its context. Its antigen is still unknown. Other nucleotide sequences from this sample produce the same CDR3. The data derive from a study of cytomegalovirus exposure and HLA in healthy donors. About the study: An earlier analysis identified some 110 million unique TCR beta sequences in about 190 million T cells. The study's findings and limits: While the bulk of TCR sequences proved rare, some public TCRs turned up in many donors. When analyzed later, a missense DCLRE1C variant was found to be linked to TCR beta V- and J-gene trimming.

The PCR made use of 60 Vbeta and 13 Jbeta primers. Assay: immunoSEQ multiplex PCR; the TCRdb copy retains only in-frame clones and omits some. The sample shows more than 95,000 clones, about 82% of them seen only once. This CDR3 region has 13 residues. Germline-derived CDR1 and CDR2 are MDHEN and SYDVKM. The ends lost 1 base at V and 11 bases at J; junction bases unmatched: 7. The TCR originated in a man aged 45-60 years in good health and CMV-seronegative. The sequenced material came from PBMCs. The gene calls are TRBV28 and TRBJ1-1, with 7 bases lining up with TRBD1. The CDR3 reads CASSLSGTVEAFF. In DNA, the CDR3 is TGTGCCAGCAGTTTATCGGGGACAGTTGAGGCTTTCTTT.